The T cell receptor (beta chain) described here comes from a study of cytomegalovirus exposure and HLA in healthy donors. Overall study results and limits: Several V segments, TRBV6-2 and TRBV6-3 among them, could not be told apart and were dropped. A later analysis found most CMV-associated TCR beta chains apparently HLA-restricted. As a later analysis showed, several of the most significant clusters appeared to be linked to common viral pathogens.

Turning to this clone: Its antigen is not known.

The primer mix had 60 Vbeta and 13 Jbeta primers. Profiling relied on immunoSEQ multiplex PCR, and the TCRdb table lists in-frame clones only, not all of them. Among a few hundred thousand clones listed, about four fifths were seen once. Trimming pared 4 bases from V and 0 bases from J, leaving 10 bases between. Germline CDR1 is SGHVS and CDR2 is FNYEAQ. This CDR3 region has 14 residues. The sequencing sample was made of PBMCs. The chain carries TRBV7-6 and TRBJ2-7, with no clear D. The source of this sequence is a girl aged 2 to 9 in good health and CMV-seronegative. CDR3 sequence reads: CASSSSLSSYEQYF. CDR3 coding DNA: TGTGCCAGCAGCTCGTCCCTAAGCTCCTACGAGCAGTACTTC. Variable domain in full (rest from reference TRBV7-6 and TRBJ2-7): GAGVSQSPRYKVTKRGQDVALRCDPISGHVSLYWYRQALGQGPEFLTYFNYEAQQDKSGLPNDRFSAERPEGSISTLTIQRTEQRDSAMYRCASSSSLSSYEQYFGPGTRLTVT.